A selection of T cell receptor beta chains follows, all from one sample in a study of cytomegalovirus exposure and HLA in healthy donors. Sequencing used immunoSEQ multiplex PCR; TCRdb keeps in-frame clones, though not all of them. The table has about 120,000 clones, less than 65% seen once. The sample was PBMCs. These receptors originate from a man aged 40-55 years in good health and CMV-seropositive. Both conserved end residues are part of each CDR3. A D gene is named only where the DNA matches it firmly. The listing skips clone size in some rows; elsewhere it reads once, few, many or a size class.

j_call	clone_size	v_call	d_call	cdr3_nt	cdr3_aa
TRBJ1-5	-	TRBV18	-	TGTGCCAGCTCACCGGGAGTTTATAGCAATCAGCCCCAGCATTTT	CASSPGVYSNQPQHF
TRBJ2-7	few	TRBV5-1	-	TGCGCCAGCAAACAGAATACCGCTTACGAGCAGTACTTC	CASKQNTAYEQYF
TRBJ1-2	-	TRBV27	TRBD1	TGTGCCAGCAGTTTATTCCCCGCCGGACAGGGAGGTGGCTATGGCTACACCTTC	CASSLFPAGQGGGYGYTF
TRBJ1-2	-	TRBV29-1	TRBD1	TGCAGCGTTGGCCTGGACAGGGGTGTGGGCTACACCTTC	CSVGLDRGVGYTF
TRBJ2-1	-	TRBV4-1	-	TGCGCCAGCAGCCACCCCGAACGGGGGAGTCTCTACAATGAGCAGTTCTTC	CASSHPERGSLYNEQFF
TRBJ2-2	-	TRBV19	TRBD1	TGTGCCAGTAGCCGACAGGGGGAAGGGGTCGGGGAGCTGTTTTTT	CASSRQGEGVGELFF
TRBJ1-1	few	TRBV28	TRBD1	TGTGCCAGCAGTTCGATAGGGACAGACACTGAAGCTTTCTTT	CASSSIGTDTEAFF
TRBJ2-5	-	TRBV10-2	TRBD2	TGCGCCAGCAGTGAGTCGAGGCTAGCGGGGGGGCAAGAGACCCAGTACTTC	CASSESRLAGGQETQYF
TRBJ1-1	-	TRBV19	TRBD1	TGTGCCAGTAGTAGATCGACAGGGTCGATGGTTACTGAAGCTTTCTTT	CASSRSTGSMVTEAFF
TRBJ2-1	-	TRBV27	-	TGTGCCAGCAGTTTACGGGGGTGGGAGGTAGAGTTCTTC	CASSLRGWEVEFF
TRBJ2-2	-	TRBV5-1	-	TGCGCCAGCAGCTTGGTGGTCAGGACCGGGGAGCTGTTTTTT	CASSLVVRTGELFF
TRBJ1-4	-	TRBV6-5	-	TGTGCCAGCAGACACCGGGGGGAGGGGTATGAAAAACTGTTTTTT	CASRHRGEGYEKLFF
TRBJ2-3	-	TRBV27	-	TGTGCCAGCAGTCCCACCCGACAACTGGGCACAGATACGCAGTATTTT	CASSPTRQLGTDTQYF
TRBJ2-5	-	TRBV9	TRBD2	TGTGCCAGCAGCGTAGCGGCGGGGGGGCAAGAGACCCAGTACTTC	CASSVAAGGQETQYF
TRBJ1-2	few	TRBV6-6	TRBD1	TGTGCCAGCAGTTTCCGAGGACAGGGAGCTAACTATGGCTACACCTTC	CASSFRGQGANYGYTF
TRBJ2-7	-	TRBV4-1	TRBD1	TGCGCCGGCAGCCCCCTCGAGGGGGCGAAGCCCTACGAGCAGTACTTC	CAGSPLEGAKPYEQYF
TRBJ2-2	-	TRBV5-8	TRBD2	TGTGCCAGCAGCTTGGCCGGGACTAGCGGGGTGAACACCGGGGAGCTGTTTTTT	CASSLAGTSGVNTGELFF